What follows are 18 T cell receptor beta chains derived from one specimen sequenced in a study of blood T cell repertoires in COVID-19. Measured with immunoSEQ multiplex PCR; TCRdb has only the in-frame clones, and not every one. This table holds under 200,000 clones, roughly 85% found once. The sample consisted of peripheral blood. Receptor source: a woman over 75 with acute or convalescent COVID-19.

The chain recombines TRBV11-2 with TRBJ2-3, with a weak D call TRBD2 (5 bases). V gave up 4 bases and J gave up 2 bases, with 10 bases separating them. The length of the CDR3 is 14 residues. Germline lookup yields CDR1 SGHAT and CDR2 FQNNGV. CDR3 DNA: TGTGCCAGCAGCTCCCGGGGTCTCACAGATACGCAGTATTTT. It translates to CASSSRGLTDTQYF. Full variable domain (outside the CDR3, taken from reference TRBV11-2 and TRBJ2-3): EAGVAQSPRYKIIEKRQSVAFWCNPISGHATLYWYQQILGQGPKLLIQFQNNGVVDDSQLPKDRFSAERLKGVDSTLKIQPAKLEDSAVYLCASSSRGLTDTQYFGPGTRLTVL.

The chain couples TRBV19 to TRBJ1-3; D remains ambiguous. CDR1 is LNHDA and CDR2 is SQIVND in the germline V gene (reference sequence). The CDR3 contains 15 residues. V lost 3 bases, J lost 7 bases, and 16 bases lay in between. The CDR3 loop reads CASSIWPPLWNTIYF. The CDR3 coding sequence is TGTGCCAGTAGTATTTGGCCACCCCTGTGGAACACCATATATTTT.

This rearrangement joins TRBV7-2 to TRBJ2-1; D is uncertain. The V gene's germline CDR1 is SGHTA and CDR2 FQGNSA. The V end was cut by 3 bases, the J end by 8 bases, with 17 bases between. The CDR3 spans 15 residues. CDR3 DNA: TGTGCCAGCAGCTTGGGTCCCCCCTGGGCCTATGAGCAGTTCTTC. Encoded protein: CASSLGPPWAYEQFF.

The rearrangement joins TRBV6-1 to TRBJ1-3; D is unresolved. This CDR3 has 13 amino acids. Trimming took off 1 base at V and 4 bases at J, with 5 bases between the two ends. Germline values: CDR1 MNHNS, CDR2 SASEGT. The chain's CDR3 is CASSEERGNTIYF. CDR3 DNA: TGTGCCAGCAGTGAAGAGAGAGGAAACACCATATATTTT.

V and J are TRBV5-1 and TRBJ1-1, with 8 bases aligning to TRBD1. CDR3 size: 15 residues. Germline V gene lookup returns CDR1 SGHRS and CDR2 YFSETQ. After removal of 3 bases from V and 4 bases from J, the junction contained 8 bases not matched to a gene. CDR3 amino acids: CASSSSDRESTEAFF. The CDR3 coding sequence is TGCGCCAGCAGCTCCTCGGACAGGGAGAGCACTGAAGCTTTCTTT. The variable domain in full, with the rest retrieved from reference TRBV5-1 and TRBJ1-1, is KAGVTQTPRYLIKTRGQQVTLSCSPISGHRSVSWYQQTPGQGLQFLFEYFSETQRNKGNFPGRFSGRQFSNSRSEMNVSTLELGDSALYLCASSSSDRESTEAFFGQGTRLTVV.

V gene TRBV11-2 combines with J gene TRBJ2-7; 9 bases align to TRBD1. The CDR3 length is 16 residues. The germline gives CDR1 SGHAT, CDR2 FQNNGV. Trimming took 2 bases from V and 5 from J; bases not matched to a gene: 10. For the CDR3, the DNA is TGTGCCAGCAGCTTAAGCGTGGGACAGGGCGTCGACGAGCAGTACTTC. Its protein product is CASSLSVGQGVDEQYF.

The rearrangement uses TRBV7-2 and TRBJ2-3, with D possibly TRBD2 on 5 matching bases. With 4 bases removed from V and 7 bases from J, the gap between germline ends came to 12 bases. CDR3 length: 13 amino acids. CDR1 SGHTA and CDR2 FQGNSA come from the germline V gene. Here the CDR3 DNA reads TGTGCCAGCAGCTCGACTATACCAAATACGCAGTATTTT. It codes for CASSSTIPNTQYF.

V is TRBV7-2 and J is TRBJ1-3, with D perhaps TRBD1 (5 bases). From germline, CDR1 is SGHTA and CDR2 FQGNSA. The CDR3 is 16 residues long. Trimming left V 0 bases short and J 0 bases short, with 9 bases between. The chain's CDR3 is CASSLAGVSSGNTIYF. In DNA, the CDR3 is TGTGCCAGCAGCTTAGCAGGGGTCTCCTCTGGAAACACCATATATTTT.

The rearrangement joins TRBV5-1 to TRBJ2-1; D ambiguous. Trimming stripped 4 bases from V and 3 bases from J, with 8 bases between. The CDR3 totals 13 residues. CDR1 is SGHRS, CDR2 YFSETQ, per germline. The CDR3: CASSLDIYNEQFF. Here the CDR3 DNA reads TGCGCCAGCAGCCTCGACATCTACAATGAGCAGTTCTTC.

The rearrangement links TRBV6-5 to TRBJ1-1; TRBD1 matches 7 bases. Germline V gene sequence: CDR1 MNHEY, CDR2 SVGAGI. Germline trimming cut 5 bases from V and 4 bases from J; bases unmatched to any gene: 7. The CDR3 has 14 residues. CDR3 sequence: CASSLRQGGTEAFF. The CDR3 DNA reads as TGTGCCAGCAGTCTCCGACAGGGTGGCACTGAAGCTTTCTTT.

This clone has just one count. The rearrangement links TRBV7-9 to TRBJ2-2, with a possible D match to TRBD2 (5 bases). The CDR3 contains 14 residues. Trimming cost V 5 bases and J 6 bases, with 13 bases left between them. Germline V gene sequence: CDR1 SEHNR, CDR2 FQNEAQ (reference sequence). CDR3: CASSTRDFPGELFF. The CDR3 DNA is TGTGCCAGCAGCACACGGGATTTCCCCGGGGAGCTGTTTTTT.

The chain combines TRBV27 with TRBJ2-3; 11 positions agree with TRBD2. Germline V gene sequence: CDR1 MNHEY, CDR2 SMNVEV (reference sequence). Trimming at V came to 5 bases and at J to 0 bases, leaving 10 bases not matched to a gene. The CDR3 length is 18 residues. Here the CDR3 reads CASSTGLAALRSTDTQYF. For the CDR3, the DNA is TGTGCCAGCAGTACGGGACTAGCGGCCCTACGGAGCACAGATACGCAGTATTTT.

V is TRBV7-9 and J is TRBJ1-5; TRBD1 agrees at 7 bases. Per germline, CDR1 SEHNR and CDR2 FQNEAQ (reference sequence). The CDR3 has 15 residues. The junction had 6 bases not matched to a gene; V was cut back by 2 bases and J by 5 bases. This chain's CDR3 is CASSLSTGPYQPQHF. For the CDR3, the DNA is TGTGCCAGCAGCTTATCGACAGGGCCATATCAGCCCCAGCATTTT.

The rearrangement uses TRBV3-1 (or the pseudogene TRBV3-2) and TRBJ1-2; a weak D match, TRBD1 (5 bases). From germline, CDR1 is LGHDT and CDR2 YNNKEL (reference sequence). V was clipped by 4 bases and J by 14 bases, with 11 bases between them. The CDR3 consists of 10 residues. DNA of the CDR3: TGTGCCAGCAGCCGCGGGGGACTTACCTTC. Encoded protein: CASSRGGLTF.

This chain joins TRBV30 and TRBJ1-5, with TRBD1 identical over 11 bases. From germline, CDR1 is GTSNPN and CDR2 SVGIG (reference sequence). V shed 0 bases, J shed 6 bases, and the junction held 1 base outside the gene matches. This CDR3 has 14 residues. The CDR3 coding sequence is TGTGCCTGGAGTGTAGGGACAGGGGGTCAGCCCCAGCATTTT. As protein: CAWSVGTGGQPQHF.

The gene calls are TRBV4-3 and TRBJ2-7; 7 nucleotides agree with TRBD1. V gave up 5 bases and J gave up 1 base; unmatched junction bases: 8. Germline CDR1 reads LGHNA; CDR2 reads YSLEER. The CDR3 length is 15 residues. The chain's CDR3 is CASSNRGGLSYEQYF. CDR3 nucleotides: TGCGCCAGCAGCAACAGGGGCGGGTTGTCCTACGAGCAGTACTTC.

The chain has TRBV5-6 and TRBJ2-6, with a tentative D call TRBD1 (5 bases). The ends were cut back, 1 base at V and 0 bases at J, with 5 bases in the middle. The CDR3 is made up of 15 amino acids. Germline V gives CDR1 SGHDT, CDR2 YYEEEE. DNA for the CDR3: TGTGCCAGCAGCTTGAGGGGCTCTGGGGCCAACGTCCTGACTTTC. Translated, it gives CASSLRGSGANVLTF.

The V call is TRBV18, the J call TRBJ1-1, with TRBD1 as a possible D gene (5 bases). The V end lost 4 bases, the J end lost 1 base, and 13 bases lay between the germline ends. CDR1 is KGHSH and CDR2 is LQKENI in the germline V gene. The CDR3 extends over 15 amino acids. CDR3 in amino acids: CASSQRGATNTEAFF. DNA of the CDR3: TGTGCCAGCTCACAAAGGGGTGCTACGAACACTGAAGCTTTCTTT.